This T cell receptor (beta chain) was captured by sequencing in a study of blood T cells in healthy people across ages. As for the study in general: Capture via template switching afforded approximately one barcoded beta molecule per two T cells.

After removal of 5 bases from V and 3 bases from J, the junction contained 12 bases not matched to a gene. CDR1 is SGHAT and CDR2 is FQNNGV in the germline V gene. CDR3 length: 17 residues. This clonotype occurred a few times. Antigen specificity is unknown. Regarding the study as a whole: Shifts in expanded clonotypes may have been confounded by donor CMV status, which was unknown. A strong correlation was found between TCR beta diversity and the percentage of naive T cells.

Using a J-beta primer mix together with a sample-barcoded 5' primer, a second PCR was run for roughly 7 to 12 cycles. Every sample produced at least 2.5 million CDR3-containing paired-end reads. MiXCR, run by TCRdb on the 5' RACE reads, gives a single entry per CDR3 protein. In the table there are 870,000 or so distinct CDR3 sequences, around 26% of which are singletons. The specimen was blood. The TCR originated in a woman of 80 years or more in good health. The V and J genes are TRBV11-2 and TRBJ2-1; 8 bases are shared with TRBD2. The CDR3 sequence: CASSRNFAGGLYNEQFF. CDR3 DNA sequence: TGTGCCAGCAGCCGGAACTTTGCGGGGGGCCTCTACAATGAGCAGTTCTTC.